This T cell receptor (beta chain) was sequenced for a study of T cells in Graves' hyperthyroidism and ophthalmopathy. This clonotype was detected many times. RNA transcripts gave rise to amplified TCR beta CDR3 regions. During a first-round RT-PCR of the TCR CDR3, the HTBI primer set was used. TCRdb reprocessed the multiplex PCR reads via MiXCR and lists one record per CDR3 protein. The top ten hold roughly 15% of the sample, which has 300,000 to 450,000 distinct CDR3 sequences, over 15% seen once. Per the germline V gene, CDR1 is MNHNS and CDR2 is SASEGT. The V end was cut by 1 base, the J end by 4 bases, with 7 bases between. This CDR3 is built from 13 residues.

The clonotype originates from a woman between 40 and 50 years old with Graves' ophthalmopathy. The chain has TRBV6-1 and TRBJ1-2; D gene ambiguous. The material sequenced was blood. CDR3 region: CASSEVVSYGYTF. The DNA for the CDR3 is TGTGCCAGCAGTGAAGTGGTCAGCTATGGCTACACCTTC.